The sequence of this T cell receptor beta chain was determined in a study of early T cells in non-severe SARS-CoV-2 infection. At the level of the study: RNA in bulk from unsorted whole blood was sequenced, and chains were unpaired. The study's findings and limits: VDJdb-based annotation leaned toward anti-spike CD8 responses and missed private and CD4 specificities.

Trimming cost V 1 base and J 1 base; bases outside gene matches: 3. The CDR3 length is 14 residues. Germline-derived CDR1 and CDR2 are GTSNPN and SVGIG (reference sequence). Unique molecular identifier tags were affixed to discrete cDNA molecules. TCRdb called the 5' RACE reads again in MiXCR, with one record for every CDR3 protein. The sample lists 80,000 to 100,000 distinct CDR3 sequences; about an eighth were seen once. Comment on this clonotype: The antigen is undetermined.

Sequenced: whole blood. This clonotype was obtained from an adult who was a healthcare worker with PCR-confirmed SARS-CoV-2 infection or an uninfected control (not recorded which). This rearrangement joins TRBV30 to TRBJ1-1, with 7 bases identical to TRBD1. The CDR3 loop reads CAWSAPGGNTEAFF. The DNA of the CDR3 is TGTGCCTGGAGTGCACCAGGGGGGAACACTGAAGCTTTCTTT.